The 10 T cell receptor beta chains listed next were all sequenced from one sample in a study of blood T cell repertoires in COVID-19. Using immunoSEQ multiplex PCR, the repertoire was profiled, and TCRdb retains in-frame clones only, with some absent. The sample records roughly 200,000 clones, roughly 90% being singletons. The sequencing sample was made of PBMCs or T cells enriched from blood (not recorded which). The receptors were gathered from a woman aged 25 to 45 who had been exposed to COVID-19.

The V and J genes are TRBV30 and TRBJ2-1; a possible D gene is TRBD1 (6 bases). The CDR3 length is 13 residues. Germline values: CDR1 GTSNPN, CDR2 SVGIG (reference sequence). Trimming took off 4 bases at V and 6 bases at J, with 13 bases between the two ends. This chain's CDR3 is CAWKLTGGNEQFF. The CDR3 DNA is TGTGCCTGGAAACTGACAGGAGGCAATGAGCAGTTCTTC. Supplemented by reference TRBV30 and TRBJ2-1, the full variable domain reads SQTIHQWPATLVQPVGSPLSLECTVEGTSNPNLYWYRQAAGRGLQLLFYSVGIGQISSEVPQNLSASRPQDRQFILSSKKLLLSDSGFYLCAWKLTGGNEQFFGPGTRLTVL.

This sequence joins TRBV11-2 and TRBJ1-2; TRBD1 matches 7 bases. The CDR3 runs 13 residues. J was trimmed by 8 bases and V by 5 bases; bases with no gene match: 8. Germline values: CDR1 SGHAT, CDR2 FQNNGV. CDR3 region: CASSPKGAGGYTF. CDR3 DNA: TGTGCCAGCAGCCCCAAGGGGGCTGGAGGCTACACCTTC.

The rearrangement uses TRBV7-5 and TRBJ1-1; whether TRBD1, the table's D call, matches the DNA was not checked. TRBV7-5 has pseudogene status. The CDR3 is 15 amino acids. The CDR3 nucleotides are TGTGCCAGAAGCTTAGGGCTCCAGGGTAACACTGAAGCTTTCTTT. This sequence encodes CARSLGLQGNTEAFF.

This clone is a singleton in its sample. J is TRBJ1-2 and V is TRBV19; D unresolved. The V end was cut by 0 bases, the J end by 2 bases, with 10 bases between. CDR1 LNHDA and CDR2 SQIVND come from the germline V gene (reference sequence). This CDR3 has 15 residues. DNA for the CDR3: TGTGCCAGTAGTATAGATTCTGCGGGGAACTATGGCTACACCTTC. Amino acid sequence: CASSIDSAGNYGYTF.

Note on this clone: Within the sample, other DNA sequences also encode this same CDR3. V and J are TRBV4-1 and TRBJ1-3; 7 bases agree with TRBD1. The CDR3 covers 15 residues. Per the germline V gene, CDR1 is MGHRA and CDR2 is YSYEKL. J was trimmed by 0 bases and V by 4 bases; bases with no gene match: 3. CDR3 sequence: CASSRDRGSGNTIYF. CDR3 DNA: TGCGCCAGCAGCCGGGACAGAGGCTCTGGAAACACCATATATTTT.

This CDR3 reads CAISEKGGTYGYTF. CDR3 coding DNA: TGTGCCATCAGTGAGAAGGGAGGGACCTATGGCTACACCTTC. The V call is TRBV10-3, the J call TRBJ1-2, with D tentatively TRBD1 (5 bases). This CDR3 is built from 14 residues. V was pared by 2 bases and J by 4 bases, with 11 bases between. Germline V lookup: CDR1 ENHRY, CDR2 SYGVKD.

The V and J genes are TRBV5-1 and TRBJ2-1; 11 bases fit TRBD2. The germline V gene has CDR1 SGHRS and CDR2 YFSETQ. V dropped 4 bases and J dropped 4; count of bases not matched to a gene: 10. This CDR3 is built from 17 residues. CDR3 sequence reads: CASSVPSGGRQYNEQFF. The DNA for the CDR3 is TGCGCCAGCAGCGTTCCTAGCGGGGGGCGCCAGTACAATGAGCAGTTCTTC.

J is TRBJ1-1 and V is TRBV4-2; TRBD1 matches at 11 bases. The germline gives CDR1 LGHNA, CDR2 YNFKEQ. The V segment lost 0 bases and the J segment 11 bases; nucleotides outside the gene matches: 8. The CDR3 runs 15 residues. CDR3 amino acids: CASSQDRDRGTTAFF. As DNA, the CDR3 is TGTGCCAGCAGCCAAGATCGGGACAGGGGGACGACTGCTTTCTTT.

J is TRBJ1-2 and V is TRBV19; 9 bases agree with TRBD1. This CDR3 is 13 amino acids long. Germline CDR1 is LNHDA and CDR2 is SQIVND (reference sequence). The J segment lost 6 bases and the V segment lost 4 bases, leaving 3 bases of the junction unmatched. The CDR3: CASSTGDRDGYTF. In DNA, the CDR3 is TGTGCCAGTAGTACTGGGGACAGGGATGGCTACACCTTC.

For this clone: One junction end disagrees with the germline gene, perhaps due to a read error. The CDR3 DNA reads as TGCGCCAGCAGCTTAAACGGCGGGGGGAATGAAAAACTGTTTTTT. It translates to CASSLNGGGNEKLFF. The chain has TRBV7-3 and TRBJ1-4, with D possibly TRBD1 on 5 matching bases. The germline V gene has CDR1 SGHTA and CDR2 FQGTGA. The length of the CDR3 is 15 residues.